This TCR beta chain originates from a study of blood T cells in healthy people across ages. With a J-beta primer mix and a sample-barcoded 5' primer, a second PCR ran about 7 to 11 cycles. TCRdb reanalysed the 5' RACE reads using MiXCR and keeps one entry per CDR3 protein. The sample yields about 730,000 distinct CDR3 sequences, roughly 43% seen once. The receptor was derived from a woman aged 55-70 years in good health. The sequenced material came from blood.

CDR3 nucleotide sequence: TGCGCCAGCAGCACCCGGTTAAATAAGCAGTTCTTC. It translates to CASSTRLNKQFF. The chain is built from TRBV5-1 and TRBJ2-1, with D unresolved. The CDR3 has 12 amino acids. Per the germline V gene, CDR1 is SGHRS and CDR2 is YFSETQ. With 4 bases removed from V and 11 bases from J, the gap between germline ends came to 13 bases.